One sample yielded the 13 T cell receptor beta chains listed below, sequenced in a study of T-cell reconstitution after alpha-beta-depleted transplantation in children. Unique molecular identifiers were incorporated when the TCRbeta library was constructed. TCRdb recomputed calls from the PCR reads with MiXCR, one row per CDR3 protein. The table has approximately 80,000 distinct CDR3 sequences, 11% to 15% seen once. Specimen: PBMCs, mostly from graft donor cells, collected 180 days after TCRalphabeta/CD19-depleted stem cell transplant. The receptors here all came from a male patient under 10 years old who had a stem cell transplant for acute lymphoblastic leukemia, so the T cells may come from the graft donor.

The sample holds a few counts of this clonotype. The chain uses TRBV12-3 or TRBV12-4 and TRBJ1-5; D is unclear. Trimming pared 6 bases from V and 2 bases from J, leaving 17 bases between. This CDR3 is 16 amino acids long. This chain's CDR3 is CASRPSGAKGNQPQHF. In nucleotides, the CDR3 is TGTGCCAGCAGGCCCTCGGGTGCGAAAGGCAATCAGCCCCAGCATTTT.

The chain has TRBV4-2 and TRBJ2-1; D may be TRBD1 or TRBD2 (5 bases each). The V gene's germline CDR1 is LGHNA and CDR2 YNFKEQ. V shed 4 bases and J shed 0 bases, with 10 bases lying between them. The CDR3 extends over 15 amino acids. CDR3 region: CASSREGSSYNEQFF. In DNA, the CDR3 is TGTGCCAGCAGCCGCGAGGGGAGCTCCTACAATGAGCAGTTCTTC.

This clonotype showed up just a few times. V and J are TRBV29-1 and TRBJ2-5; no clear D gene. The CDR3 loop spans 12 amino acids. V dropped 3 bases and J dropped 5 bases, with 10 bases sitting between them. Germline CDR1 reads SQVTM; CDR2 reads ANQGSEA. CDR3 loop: CSVDAGSETQYF. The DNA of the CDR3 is TGCAGCGTTGATGCAGGTAGTGAGACCCAGTACTTC.

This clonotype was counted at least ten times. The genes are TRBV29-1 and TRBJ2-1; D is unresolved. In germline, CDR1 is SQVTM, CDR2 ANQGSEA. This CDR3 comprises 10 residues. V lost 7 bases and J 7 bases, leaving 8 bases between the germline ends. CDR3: CSGEYNEQFF. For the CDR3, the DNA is TGCAGCGGCGAGTATAATGAGCAGTTCTTC.

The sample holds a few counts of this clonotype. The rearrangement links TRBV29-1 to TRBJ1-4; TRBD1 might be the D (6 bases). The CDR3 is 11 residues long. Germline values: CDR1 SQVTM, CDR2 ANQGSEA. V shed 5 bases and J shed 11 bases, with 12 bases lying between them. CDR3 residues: CSVFGQKKLFF. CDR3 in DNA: TGCAGCGTTTTCGGACAGAAGAAACTGTTTTTT.

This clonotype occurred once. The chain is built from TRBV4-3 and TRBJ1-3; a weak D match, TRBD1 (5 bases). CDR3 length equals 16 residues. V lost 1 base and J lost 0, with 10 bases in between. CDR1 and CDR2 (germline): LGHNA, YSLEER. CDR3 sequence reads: CASSQGTGLSGNTIYF. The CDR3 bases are TGCGCCAGCAGCCAAGGGACGGGGCTCTCTGGAAACACCATATATTTT.

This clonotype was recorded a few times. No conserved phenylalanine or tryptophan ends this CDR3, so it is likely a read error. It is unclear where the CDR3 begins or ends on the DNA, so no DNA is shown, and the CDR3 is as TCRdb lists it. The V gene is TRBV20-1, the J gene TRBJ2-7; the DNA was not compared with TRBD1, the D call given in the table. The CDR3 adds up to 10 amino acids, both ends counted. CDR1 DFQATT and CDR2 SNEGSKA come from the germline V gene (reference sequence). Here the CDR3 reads CSARGGGPRP.

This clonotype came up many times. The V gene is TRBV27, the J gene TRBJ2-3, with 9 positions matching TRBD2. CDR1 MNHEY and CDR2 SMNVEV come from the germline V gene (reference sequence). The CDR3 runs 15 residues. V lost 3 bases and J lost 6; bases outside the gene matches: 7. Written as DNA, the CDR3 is TGTGCCAGCAGTTTCTCGACTAGCGGAGGGGATACGCAGTATTTT. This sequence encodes CASSFSTSGGDTQYF.

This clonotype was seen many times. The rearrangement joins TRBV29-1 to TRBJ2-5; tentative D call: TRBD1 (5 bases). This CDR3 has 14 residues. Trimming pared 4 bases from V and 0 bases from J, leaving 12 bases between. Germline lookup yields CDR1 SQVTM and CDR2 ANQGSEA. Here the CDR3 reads CSVVGPIYQETQYF. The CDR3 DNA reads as TGCAGCGTTGTGGGGCCGATCTACCAAGAGACCCAGTACTTC.

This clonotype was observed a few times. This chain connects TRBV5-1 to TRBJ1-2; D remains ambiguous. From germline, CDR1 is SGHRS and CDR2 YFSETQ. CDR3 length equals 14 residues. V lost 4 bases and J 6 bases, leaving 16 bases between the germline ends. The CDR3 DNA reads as TGCGCCAGCAGCACGTGGCGGCAGAGTAATGGCTACACCTTC. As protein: CASSTWRQSNGYTF.

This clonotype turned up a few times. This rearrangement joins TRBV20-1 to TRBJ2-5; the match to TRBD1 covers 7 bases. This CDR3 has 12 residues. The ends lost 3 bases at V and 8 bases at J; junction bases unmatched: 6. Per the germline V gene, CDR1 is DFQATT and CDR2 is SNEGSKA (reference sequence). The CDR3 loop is CSASLRGSTQYF. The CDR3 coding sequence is TGCAGTGCTAGTCTCAGGGGGAGTACCCAGTACTTC.

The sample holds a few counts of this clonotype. CDR3 nucleotide sequence: TGTGCCAGCAGCCTGAAAACCTTCTCAGCTAACTATGGCTACACCTTC. Its protein product is CASSLKTFSANYGYTF. The chain carries TRBV5-5 and TRBJ1-2; D not certain. CDR1 and CDR2 from the germline V gene are SGHKS and YYEKEE (reference sequence). Deletions cut 4 bases from V and 0 bases from J, with 16 bases between. This CDR3 has 16 residues.

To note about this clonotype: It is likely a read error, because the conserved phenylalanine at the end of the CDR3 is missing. The CDR3 loop reads CASSLAHYEQYL. The CDR3 nucleotides are TGTGCCAGCAGCTTAGCCCACTACGAGCAGTACCTC. J is TRBJ2-7 and V is TRBV7-9; unclear D gene. CDR1 is SEHNR, CDR2 FQNEAQ, per germline (reference sequence). V gave up 0 bases and J gave up 3 bases, with 3 bases separating them. The CDR3 extends over 12 amino acids.